What follows are 8 T cell receptor beta chains derived from one specimen sequenced in a study of OX40 agonist ivuxolimab in advanced cancers. Assay used: immunoSEQ multiplex PCR; TCRdb lists only in-frame clones, some missing. The sample carries about 70,000 clones, approximately 80% recorded once. The starting material was CD4+ or CD8+ T cells sorted from blood, obtained in a trial of the OX40 agonist ivuxolimab. The receptors stem from an adult with an advanced solid tumor such as melanoma, head and neck, liver or kidney cancer.

The chain uses TRBV28 and TRBJ2-5; tentatively, D is TRBD1 or TRBD2 (6 bases each). This CDR3 contains 17 residues. V lost 2 bases and J lost 1, with 17 bases in between. Germline V CDR1 and CDR2: MDHEN, SYDVKM. The CDR3 loop is CASSLSGRGASQETQYF. The CDR3 coding sequence is TGTGCCAGCAGTTTAAGCGGTAGGGGGGCGTCCCAAGAGACCCAGTACTTC. Complete variable domain (other parts from reference TRBV28 and TRBJ2-5): DVKVTQSSRYLVKRTGEKVFLECVQDMDHENMFWYRQDPGLGLRLIYFSYDVKMKEKGDIPEGYSVSREKKERFSLILESASTNQTSMYLCASSLSGRGASQETQYFGPGTRLLVL.

The V call is TRBV27, the J call TRBJ1-2; no clear D. CDR3 length: 16 amino acids. Trimming took off 2 bases at V and 3 bases at J, with 16 bases between the two ends. Germline V CDR1 and CDR2: MNHEY, SMNVEV (reference sequence). The CDR3 loop reads CASSLSPIEAYYGYTF. The CDR3 region has the DNA TGTGCCAGCAGTTTAAGCCCCATCGAGGCATACTATGGCTACACCTTC.

The CDR3 region is CASSQIPGQGSNGYTF. CDR3 sequence (DNA): TGTGCCAGCAGCCAAATCCCGGGACAGGGTAGCAATGGCTACACCTTC. This rearrangement joins TRBV14 to TRBJ1-2; 9 bases align to TRBD1. J was trimmed by 6 bases and V by 2 bases; bases with no gene match: 10. The CDR3 runs to 16 residues. Germline V gives CDR1 SGHDN, CDR2 FVKESK. The variable domain in full, completed from reference TRBV14 and TRBJ1-2, reads EAGVTQFPSHSVIEKGQTVTLRCDPISGHDNLYWYRRVMGKEIKFLLHFVKESKQDESGMPNNRFLAERTGGTYSTLKVQPAELEDSGVYFCASSQIPGQGSNGYTFGSGTRLTVV.

V usage is TRBV18 and J usage is TRBJ2-4; D ambiguous. Germline V lookup: CDR1 KGHSH, CDR2 LQKENI. V gave up 0 bases and J gave up 0 bases, with 9 bases separating them. The length of the CDR3 is 16 residues. Here the CDR3 reads CASSPPVELAKNIQYF. In DNA, the CDR3 is TGTGCCAGCTCACCACCAGTGGAACTAGCCAAAAACATTCAGTACTTC.

This chain links TRBV7-8 with TRBJ2-7, with D hard to call. V was shortened by 5 bases and J by 6 bases, with 17 bases between the two germline ends. The CDR3 contains 14 residues. The V gene's germline CDR1 is SGHVS and CDR2 FQNEAQ. CDR3 residues: CASSPETGPGEQYF. CDR3 DNA: TGTGCCAGCAGCCCTGAGACGGGCCCGGGCGAGCAGTACTTC.

The chain is built from TRBV5-4 and TRBJ2-7; D uncertain. This CDR3 is built from 13 residues. The V and J ends lost 0 bases and 6 bases respectively, with 10 bases between them. Per the germline V gene, CDR1 is SGHNT and CDR2 is YYREEE (reference sequence). CDR3 in amino acids: CASSLAGDGEQYF. CDR3 in DNA: TGTGCCAGCAGCTTGGCTGGGGATGGCGAGCAGTACTTC.

CDR3 coding DNA: TGTGCCACCAGCAGAGACCGACTAGCGGGGGCAACCTACGAGCAGTACTTC. This codes for CATSRDRLAGATYEQYF. This sequence joins TRBV15 and TRBJ2-7; TRBD2 agrees at 12 bases. The length of the CDR3 is 17 residues. Germline assignment: CDR1 LNHNV and CDR2 YYDKDF (reference sequence). Trimming cost V 0 bases and J 2 bases; bases outside gene matches: 5.

J is TRBJ2-3 and V is TRBV9; 7 bases map to TRBD2. The CDR3 sequence is 19 residues long. From germline, CDR1 is SGDLS and CDR2 YYNGEE. V shed 4 bases and J 1 base; nucleotides not matched to a gene: 18. DNA for the CDR3: TGTGCCAGCAGCAGGAACAGGAGGGGCGGCGGGGGAGGCACAGATACGCAGTATTTT. Amino acids: CASSRNRRGGGGGTDTQYF.